Sequencing of this T cell receptor beta chain was carried out in a study of sequential checkpoint blockade in melanoma. Method: immunoSEQ multiplex PCR; TCRdb's copy keeps in-frame clones and lacks some. The sample lists some 19,000 clones, approximately 69% seen once, with 18% in the top ten. The CDR3 has 17 amino acids. Germline V gives CDR1 LGHNA, CDR2 YNFKEQ. The V gene end was trimmed by 0 bases and the J gene end by 0 bases; junction bases not matched to a gene: 6. Treatment meaning: randomized to nivolumab then ipilimumab (arm A) or the reverse (arm B). Here the sequenced sample was CD8+ T cells sorted from blood (inferred from file names), taken from a patient given nivolumab and ipilimumab in sequence. The TCR was taken from a human donor with melanoma. This chain joins TRBV4-2 and TRBJ2-7; TRBD2 matches at 9 bases. The CDR3 protein is CASSQESGGSSSYEQYF. The CDR3 nucleotides are TGTGCCAGCAGCCAAGAAAGCGGGGGGTCGAGCTCCTACGAGCAGTACTTC.